A selection of T cell receptor beta chains follows, all from one sample in a study of post-analysis software for immune sequencing data. MiXCR, applied by TCRdb to the PCR reads, yields one record per CDR3 protein. The repertoire has roughly 730,000 distinct CDR3 sequences, about 27% of them found once; the top ten carry approximately 0.55%. Sequencing was carried out using blood. The receptors shown here come from a girl between 10 and 17 years old with multiple sclerosis. CDR3s include the opening cysteine and the closing phenylalanine or tryptophan. D genes are given only for firm matches. Some rows mark clone size as missing; the rest say once, few, many or name a class of expanded clone.

J gene | V gene | clone size | D gene | CDR3 protein | CDR3 DNA
TRBJ1-5 | TRBV7-2 | few | TRBD1 | CASSSRGQGNQPQHF | TGTGCCAGCAGCTCGCGGGGACAGGGCAATCAGCCCCAGCATTTT
TRBJ1-2 | TRBV20-1 | few | NA | CSATTEEYGYTF | TGCAGTGCCACGACAGAAGAATATGGCTACACCTTC
TRBJ2-7 | TRBV7-9 | few | TRBD2 | CASSLVTSGNSYEQYF | TGTGCCAGCAGCTTAGTGACTAGCGGGAACTCCTACGAGCAGTACTTC
TRBJ2-4 | TRBV28 | NA | NA | CASKVGQGGNIQYF | TGTGCCAGCAAAGTGGGCCAGGGGGGAAACATTCAGTACTTC
TRBJ2-7 | TRBV2 | NA | TRBD1 | CAGQGQPYEQYF | TGTGCCGGCCAGGGACAGCCCTACGAGCAGTACTTC
TRBJ2-5 | TRBV9 | NA | NA | CASSVVPEGQETQYF | TGTGCCAGCAGCGTAGTACCGGAGGGTCAAGAGACCCAGTACTTC
TRBJ2-7 | TRBV20-1 | NA | TRBD2 | CSASQASGAISYEQYF | TGCAGTGCTTCCCAGGCTAGCGGGGCCATCTCCTACGAGCAGTACTTC
TRBJ1-5 | TRBV6-5 | many | NA | CASSYSQGNQPQHF | TGTGCCAGCAGTTACTCTCAGGGGAATCAGCCCCAGCATTTT
TRBJ2-1 | TRBV4-1 | few | TRBD2 | CASSQVSGHVGRNEQFF | TGCGCCAGCAGCCAAGTTAGCGGGCATGTAGGGAGAAATGAGCAGTTCTTC
TRBJ2-5 | TRBV10-3 | NA | NA | CAISQGAQETQYF | TGTGCCATCAGTCAGGGAGCCCAAGAGACCCAGTACTTC
TRBJ2-1 | TRBV12-3/TRBV12-4 | few | TRBD2 | CASSHLLAGGPNEQFF | TGTGCCAGCAGTCATCTCCTAGCGGGAGGCCCCAATGAGCAGTTCTTC
TRBJ2-5 | TRBV27 | few | TRBD2 | CASSFSRTLATETQYF | TGTGCCAGCAGTTTTTCCCGAACACTAGCGACAGAGACCCAGTACTTC
TRBJ1-1 | TRBV12-3/TRBV12-4 | NA | NA | CASTPLGGPEAFF | TGTGCCAGCACCCCACTGGGTGGCCCTGAAGCTTTCTTT
TRBJ1-5 | TRBV2 | NA | NA | CASSQLKTGHQPQHF | TGTGCCAGCAGTCAATTAAAAACAGGGCATCAGCCCCAGCATTTT
TRBJ2-1 | TRBV7-9 | few | TRBD2 | CASSLSGLAPYNEQFF | TGTGCCAGCAGCTTATCGGGACTAGCACCCTACAATGAGCAGTTCTTC
TRBJ1-5 | TRBV27 | NA | TRBD1 | CASSRQGARGNQPQHF | TGTGCCAGCAGCCGACAGGGGGCTAGGGGCAATCAGCCCCAGCATTTT
TRBJ2-5 | TRBV12-3/TRBV12-4 | NA | NA | CTSSPPAEMSSQYF | TGTACCAGCAGTCCCCCTGCGGAGATGAGTTCGCAGTACTTC
TRBJ2-2 | TRBV11-2 | NA | NA | CASSLVSSGELFF | TGTGCCAGCAGCTTGGTGTCCTCCGGGGAGCTGTTTTTT
TRBJ1-1 | TRBV29-1 | NA | NA | CSVGSPSGTEAFF | TGCAGCGTTGGATCCCCGTCCGGCACTGAAGCTTTCTTT
TRBJ2-7 | TRBV20-1 | NA | TRBD2 | CSAGRLAGLTYEQYF | TGCAGTGCTGGTAGACTAGCGGGGCTCACCTACGAGCAGTACTTC
TRBJ1-2 | TRBV6-5 | NA | TRBD1 | CASSYRQGLDGYTF | TGTGCCAGCAGTTACCGACAGGGATTGGATGGCTACACCTTC
TRBJ1-1 | TRBV12-3/TRBV12-4 | many | TRBD1 | CASSQGQATEAFF | TGTGCCAGCAGCCAAGGACAGGCGACAGAAGCTTTCTTT
TRBJ2-2 | TRBV24-1 | NA | NA | CATKRGITGELFF | TGTGCCACCAAACGGGGCATCACCGGGGAGCTGTTTTTT
TRBJ1-2 | TRBV4-3 | NA | NA | CASSQGEVSYGYTF | TGCGCCAGCAGCCAAGGGGAAGTTAGCTATGGCTACACCTTC
TRBJ1-2 | TRBV4-3 | once | NA | CASSQVFGMGGYTF | TGCGCCAGCAGCCAAGTTTTCGGTATGGGGGGCTACACCTTC
TRBJ2-2 | TRBV7-7 | few | TRBD1 | CASSQEDRGGGELFF | TGTGCCAGCAGCCAGGAGGACAGGGGCGGCGGGGAGCTGTTTTTT
TRBJ2-5 | TRBV20-1 | NA | NA | CSAPPWGERETQYF | TGCAGTGCCCCCCCTTGGGGGGAACGAGAGACCCAGTACTTC
TRBJ1-1 | TRBV29-1 | few | NA | CSASSGTYTEAFF | TGCAGCGCATCATCCGGGACTTACACTGAAGCTTTCTTT
TRBJ2-5 | TRBV20-1 | NA | TRBD1 | CSAQNFRTGKKTQYF | TGCAGTGCCCAAAATTTCAGGACAGGGAAAAAGACCCAGTACTTC
TRBJ2-1 | TRBV4-2 | NA | NA | CASSFTVNNEQFF | TGTGCCAGCAGTTTTACAGTAAACAATGAGCAGTTCTTC
TRBJ2-3 | TRBV7-2 | NA | NA | CASSRPSEDTQYF | TGTGCCAGCAGCAGGCCTAGCGAAGATACGCAGTATTTT
TRBJ2-5 | TRBV20-1 | few | TRBD2 | CSASPRGGAAETQYF | TGCAGTGCTAGTCCGCGCGGGGGGGCCGCAGAGACCCAGTACTTC
TRBJ1-2 | TRBV7-8 | NA | NA | CASSLVDGGGYTF | TGTGCCAGCAGCTTAGTTGACGGGGGTGGCTACACCTTC
TRBJ2-5 | TRBV2 | NA | TRBD1 | CASSEDREIRETQYF | TGTGCCAGCAGTGAGGACAGGGAAATAAGAGAGACCCAGTACTTC
TRBJ2-3 | TRBV7-2 | few | TRBD1 | CASSILPDRGRTQYF | TGTGCCAGCAGCATCTTGCCGGACAGGGGTCGTACGCAGTATTTT
TRBJ2-1 | TRBV20-1 | few | NA | CSATTYYNEQFF | TGCAGTGCAACTACCTACTACAATGAGCAGTTCTTC
TRBJ2-5 | TRBV5-1 | NA | NA | CASGLGTSVETQDF | TGCGCCAGCGGCTTGGGGACGTCCGTGGAGACCCAGGACTTC
TRBJ2-1 | TRBV30 | NA | NA | CAWNAGAWSNEQCF | TGTGCCTGGAATGCGGGGGCCTGGAGCAATGAGCAGTGCTTC
TRBJ1-5 | TRBV20-1 | NA | NA | CSASKSVAGNQPQHF | TGCAGTGCTAGTAAGTCCGTGGCGGGCAATCAGCCCCAGCATTTT
TRBJ1-4 | TRBV4-1 | NA | NA | CASALSGTRGEKLFF | TGCGCCAGCGCCCTTTCCGGGACTCGAGGGGAAAAACTGTTTTTT
TRBJ1-4 | TRBV6-5 | few | NA | CASSYSVSANEKLFF | TGTGCCAGCAGTTACTCAGTGTCAGCTAATGAAAAACTGTTTTTT
TRBJ2-7 | TRBV10-3 | few | TRBD1 | CAISDPGQSYEQYF | TGTGCCATCAGTGATCCGGGACAGTCCTACGAGCAGTACTTC
TRBJ1-4 | TRBV27 | few | TRBD1 | CASSRQGSSEKLFF | TGTGCCAGCAGTAGACAGGGGAGTAGTGAAAAACTGTTTTTT